The T cell receptor (beta chain) described here comes from a study of beta chain features in type 1 diabetes. Points from the study as a whole: Shortening of TCRB CDR3s, moderate but significant, appeared in all four CD4+ subsets of Type 1 diabetes patients.

The CDR3 contains 15 residues. Trimming took off 1 base at V and 9 bases at J, with 13 bases between the two ends. CDR1 and CDR2 from the germline V gene are SGHTA and FQGNSA. Notes on this clone: Its antigen is currently unknown.

Naive, central memory, regulatory and stem cell-like memory cells within the CD4+ compartment were sorted using CD45RO/CCR7/CD25/CD127/CD95/CD27. Reverse transcribing all isolated RNA meant expressed TCRB transcripts were sequenced. Libraries were prepared by immunoSEQ multiplex PCR; TCRdb keeps only in-frame clonotypes and omits some of them. The sample includes 150,000 to 200,000 clones, around 8% of them seen just once. This chain uses TRBV7-2 with TRBJ2-6, with D maybe TRBD1 (5 bases). The sequence was collected from a woman aged 40 to 50 with type 1 diabetes. Sequenced sample: central memory CD4+ T cells from blood. The chain's CDR3 is CASSLGSRDINVLTF. In DNA, the CDR3 is TGTGCCAGCAGCTTAGGAAGCAGGGATATCAACGTCCTGACTTTC.